Given below is one T cell receptor beta chain in context. As yet, its antigen is unknown. This entry belongs to a study of T cell repertoires in ileal Crohn's disease. Study background: Surgery for a complication: stricturing in about 60%, penetrating in about 40%. Study-wide results and caveats: Compared with non-smokers, active smokers at surgery showed more clonal expansions. Sorted CD8 T cells held more high-frequency clones than CD4.

Eligibility required adulthood, ileal or ileocolonic Crohn's disease and indicated ileocolonic resection. Method: immunoSEQ multiplex PCR; TCRdb's copy keeps in-frame clones and lacks some. The sample holds around 8,000 clones; 77% are singletons and the top ten take roughly 8.9%. V lost 1 base and J 5 bases, leaving 5 bases between the germline ends. The length of the CDR3 is 13 residues. Per the germline V gene, CDR1 is SGHVS and CDR2 is FNYEAQ. The rearrangement links TRBV7-6 to TRBJ2-2, with unresolved D. The receptor's source is an adult with Crohn's disease. The sample taken for sequencing was ileal tissue. For the CDR3, the DNA is TGTGCCAGCAGCTTAGGTCCTACCGGGGAGCTGTTTTTT. It yields the protein CASSLGPTGELFF.